A selection of T cell receptor beta chains follows, all from one sample in a study of tumor-infiltrating lymphocytes in localized non-small cell lung cancer. Only in-frame clones appear in the TCRdb table, and some are missing; sequencing was by immunoSEQ multiplex PCR. The sample includes some 9,500 clones, 70% to 80% of them seen just once. Sequenced material: lung tumor tissue. These receptors were taken from a human donor with non-small cell lung cancer. Both conserved end residues are part of each CDR3. Fields, in order: clone size, D gene, V gene, J gene, CDR3 protein, CDR3 DNA. The D gene is left open where the match is weak. A row's size may be missing; if present it is once, few, many or a size class.

.	TRBD2	TRBV27	TRBJ2-1	CASTGTSESYNEQFF	TGTGCCAGCACTGGGACTAGCGAATCCTACAATGAGCAGTTCTTC
.	.	TRBV7-9	TRBJ1-5	CASSLTGNQPQHF	TGTGCCAGCAGCTTAACGGGCAACCAGCCCCAGCATTTT
.	.	TRBV4-3	TRBJ1-4	CASSQYRGAASTNEKLFF	TGCGCCAGCAGCCAATACCGGGGGGCCGCCTCAACTAATGAAAAACTGTTTTTT
once	.	TRBV30	TRBJ2-3	CAWSVGGAADTQYF	TGTGCCTGGAGTGTGGGCGGGGCCGCAGATACGCAGTATTTT
.	.	TRBV30	TRBJ2-7	CACLTLTGLEQYF	TGTGCCTGCCTCACCTTAACAGGGCTCGAGCAGTACTTC
.	.	TRBV18	TRBJ1-5	CASSPRQGQRGNQPQHF	TGTGCCAGCTCACCACGGCAGGGGCAAAGGGGCAATCAGCCCCAGCATTTT
.	.	TRBV5-4	TRBJ1-4	CASSARIEGKLFF	TGTGCCAGCAGCGCTCGGATAGAAGGAAAACTGTTTTTT
.	.	TRBV5-1	TRBJ1-2	CASSLEQNYGYTF	TGCGCCAGCAGCTTGGAACAAAACTATGGCTACACCTTC
.	.	TRBV9	TRBJ1-6	CASSVDWNPLDSPLHF	TGTGCCAGCAGCGTAGACTGGAACCCCCTTGATTCACCCCTCCACTTT
.	.	TRBV7-8	TRBJ2-2	CASSLIKREDGELFF	TGTGCCAGCAGCTTAATTAAGCGTGAGGACGGGGAGCTGTTTTTT
.	.	TRBV6-1	TRBJ2-1	CASSEQVSSYNEQFF	TGTGCCAGCAGTGAACAGGTCAGCTCCTACAATGAGCAGTTCTTC
.	TRBD1	TRBV30	TRBJ1-5	CAWSVQGRGQGQPQHF	TGTGCCTGGAGTGTACAGGGCAGGGGGCAGGGACAGCCCCAGCATTTT
once	.	TRBV28	TRBJ2-3	CASSSPGAPGRDTQYF	TGTGCCAGCAGTTCCCCCGGGGCTCCAGGGAGGGATACGCAGTATTTT
.	.	TRBV7-2	TRBJ2-7	CASSFRETSEQYF	TGTGCCAGCAGCTTTAGGGAAACCTCCGAGCAGTACTTC
.	.	TRBV28	TRBJ2-7	CASRGSGRYEQYF	TGTGCCAGCAGAGGGTCCGGGAGATACGAGCAGTACTTC
medium-sized	TRBD1	TRBV15	TRBJ1-4	CATSARQGRNEKLFF	TGTGCCACCAGCGCTCGACAGGGACGTAATGAAAAACTGTTTTTT
.	.	TRBV4-2	TRBJ1-4	CASSQVGREGEKLFF	TGTGCCAGCAGCCAAGTGGGCAGGGAAGGTGAAAAACTGTTTTTT
.	.	TRBV2	TRBJ2-1	CASSEMAGTGNEQFF	TGTGCCAGCAGTGAGATGGCGGGTACGGGGAATGAGCAGTTCTTC
large	.	TRBV11-2	TRBJ1-6	CASSFEQGNSPLHF	TGTGCCAGCAGCTTTGAACAGGGAAATTCACCCCTCCACTTT
.	.	TRBV5-4	TRBJ1-1	CASSHGPTGVDAEAFF	TGTGCCAGCAGCCACGGACCGACAGGTGTAGATGCTGAAGCTTTCTTT
.	.	TRBV2	TRBJ1-1	CASSGGLRNTEAFF	TGTGCCAGCAGTGGGGGACTAAGGAACACTGAAGCTTTCTTT
few	TRBD1	TRBV10-3	TRBJ1-1	CAARDRRDVTEAFF	TGTGCCGCCCGGGACAGAAGAGATGTCACTGAAGCTTTCTTT
few	TRBD1	TRBV7-8	TRBJ1-2	CASSLRDRQANYGYTF	TGTGCCAGCAGCTTAAGGGACAGGCAAGCTAACTATGGCTACACCTTC
.	TRBD1	TRBV6-4	TRBJ2-2	CASSPLTGGADTGELFF	TGTGCCAGCAGCCCATTGACAGGGGGCGCCGACACCGGGGAGCTGTTTTTT
.	.	TRBV6-5	TRBJ1-2	CASRHGEHGYTF	TGTGCCAGCAGGCACGGGGAGCATGGCTACACCTTC
few	.	TRBV7-8	TRBJ1-3	CASSPGAVRNTIYF	TGTGCCAGCAGCCCAGGGGCCGTACGGAACACCATATATTTT
once	.	TRBV6-6	TRBJ1-1	CASSYGYNTEAFF	TGTGCCAGCAGTTACGGGTATAACACTGAAGCTTTCTTT
.	.	TRBV30	TRBJ1-1	CAWSVQGSTEAFF	TGTGCCTGGAGTGTACAAGGGAGCACTGAAGCTTTCTTT
.	.	TRBV7-8	TRBJ1-1	CASSFLTSGAFF	TGTGCCAGCAGCTTCCTTACCAGCGGCGCTTTCTTT
.	.	TRBV28	TRBJ1-6	CASSLSGVGVANSPLHF	TGTGCCAGCAGCTTGTCGGGAGTCGGTGTCGCTAATTCACCCCTCCACTTT
.	.	TRBV7-2	TRBJ1-2	CASSRIGVLANYGYTF	TGTGCCAGCAGCAGGATCGGGGTCCTAGCTAACTATGGCTACACCTTC
.	.	TRBV15	TRBJ1-5	CATSSASSGDQPQHF	TGTGCCACCAGCAGCGCATCTTCGGGGGATCAGCCCCAGCATTTT
.	.	TRBV7-2	TRBJ2-1	CASRGGGNYNEQFF	TGTGCCTCTCGAGGAGGAGGAAACTACAATGAGCAGTTCTTC
.	.	TRBV2	TRBJ2-7	CASRRGTAPYEQYF	TGTGCCAGCAGACGGGGGACAGCTCCCTACGAGCAGTACTTC
.	.	TRBV6-1	TRBJ1-4	CASSGQQGLISEKLFF	TGTGCCAGCAGTGGGCAACAGGGCTTAATCAGCGAAAAACTGTTTTTT
.	.	TRBV28	TRBJ2-6	CASSFIGSGANVLTF	TGTGCCAGCAGTTTCATCGGCTCTGGGGCCAACGTCCTGACTTTC
.	.	TRBV18	TRBJ1-2	CASSPQANPPLNYGYTF	TGTGCCAGCTCGCCCCAGGCAAATCCTCCCCTTAACTATGGCTACACCTTC
.	.	TRBV6-5	TRBJ2-1	CASQGSGEQFF	TGTGCCAGCCAGGGGTCCGGTGAGCAGTTCTTC
medium-sized	.	TRBV7-8	TRBJ2-1	CASSSSAYNEQFF	TGTGCCAGCAGCTCTAGCGCGTACAATGAGCAGTTCTTC
.	.	TRBV19	TRBJ1-5	CASSIERAAVQPQHF	TGTGCCAGTAGTATAGAGCGGGCAGCTGTTCAGCCCCAGCATTTT
few	.	TRBV28	TRBJ1-1	CASGERGVMNTEAFF	TGTGCCAGCGGGGAACGGGGGGTAATGAACACTGAAGCTTTCTTT
.	.	TRBV19	TRBJ1-5	CASSILLGSNQPQHF	TGTGCCAGTAGTATCCTTCTTGGGAGCAATCAGCCCCAGCATTTT
.	.	TRBV6-1	TRBJ2-3	CTHSTGPRTDTQYF	TGTACCCACTCCACGGGCCCTCGCACAGATACGCAGTATTTT
.	.	TRBV6-1	TRBJ2-1	CASRTIGEQFF	TGTGCCAGCAGGACTATCGGTGAGCAGTTCTTC
.	TRBD2	TRBV5-1	TRBJ2-1	CASSLAGGTRRYNEQFF	TGCGCCAGCAGCTTGGCCGGGGGGACCCGGCGGTACAATGAGCAGTTCTTC
.	.	TRBV6-6	TRBJ2-7	CASSYPEDGEQYF	TGTGCCAGCAGTTACCCAGAGGATGGGGAGCAGTACTTC